The clone carrying this TCR beta chain came up a few times. This sample stems from a study of T-cell memory formation after mild COVID-19. Looked up from germline, CDR1 is MGHRA and CDR2 is YSYEKL. The CDR3 runs 17 residues. The V end lost 3 bases, the J end lost 7 bases, and 24 bases lay between the germline ends. TCRdb ran MiXCR on the 5' RACE reads and lists one entry per CDR3 protein. This table has 300,000 to 400,000 distinct CDR3 sequences, approximately 16% appearing once. The sample was PBMCs or a T cell subset sorted from them (not recorded which). The TCR comes from a man between 18 and 29 years old who had mild COVID-19 (a few samples of this study predate the infection). Cell type and time point are not known. The chain combines TRBV4-1 with TRBJ2-5; possibly TRBD1 for D (6 bases). In DNA, the CDR3 is TGCGCCAGCAGCCAGGGCCTGGGACACCCAGAGGAACGGACCCAGTACTTC. It specifies CASSQGLGHPEERTQYF.